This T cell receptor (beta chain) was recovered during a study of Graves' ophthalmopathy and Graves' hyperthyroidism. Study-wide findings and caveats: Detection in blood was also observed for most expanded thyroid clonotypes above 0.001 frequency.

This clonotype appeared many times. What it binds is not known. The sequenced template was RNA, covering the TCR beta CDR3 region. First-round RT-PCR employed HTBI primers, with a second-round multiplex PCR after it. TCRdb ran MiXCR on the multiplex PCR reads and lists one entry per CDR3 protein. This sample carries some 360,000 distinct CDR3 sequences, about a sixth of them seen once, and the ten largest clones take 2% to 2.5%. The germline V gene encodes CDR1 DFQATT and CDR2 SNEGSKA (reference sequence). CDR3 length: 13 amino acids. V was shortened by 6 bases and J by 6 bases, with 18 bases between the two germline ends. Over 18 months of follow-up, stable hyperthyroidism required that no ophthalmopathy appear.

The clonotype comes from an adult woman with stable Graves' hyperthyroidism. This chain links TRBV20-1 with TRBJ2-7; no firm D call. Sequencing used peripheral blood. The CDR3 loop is CSAIRPSVGEQYF. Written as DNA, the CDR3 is TGCAGTGCCATAAGACCGTCGGTGGGCGAGCAGTACTTC.